This T cell receptor (beta chain) emerged from a study of blood T cell repertoires in COVID-19. TCRdb keeps only in-frame clones here, not all; method: immunoSEQ multiplex PCR. The sample consists of fewer than 200,000 clones, around 84% of them appearing once. This CDR3 spans 14 amino acids. Germline-derived CDR1 and CDR2 are KGHSH and LQKENI. The ends were cut back, 6 bases at V and 4 bases at J, with 15 bases in the middle. The receptor was derived from a man over 45 who had recovered from COVID-19. The sequencing input was PBMCs or T cells enriched from blood (not recorded which). The J gene is TRBJ2-5, the V gene TRBV18; D remains ambiguous. Here the CDR3 reads CASSSGVHRETQYF. The CDR3 region has the DNA TGTGCCAGCTCCAGTGGTGTGCACAGAGAGACCCAGTACTTC.